This TCR beta chain was sequenced during a study of blood T cell repertoires in COVID-19. As originally analysed: Cell counts per sample came from amplifying reference gene primers. The method was immunoSEQ multiplex PCR; TCRdb's version includes in-frame clones alone and lacks a portion of them. V and J calls and clone size are given by that table; D and trimming were obtained from the DNA. The sample lists just over 650,000 clones, just under 90% occurring once. Trimming cost V 3 bases and J 2 bases, with 7 bases left between them. CDR1 is SGHTA, CDR2 FQGTGA, per germline. This CDR3 is built from 13 residues.

The sequenced sample consisted of peripheral blood. The rearrangement links TRBV7-3 to TRBJ2-5; D possibly corresponds to TRBD1 (6 bases). This clonotype was sampled from a young woman with acute or convalescent COVID-19. CDR3 region: CASSFGQQETQYF. DNA of the CDR3: TGTGCCAGCAGCTTTGGACAGCAAGAGACCCAGTACTTC. Using reference TRBV7-3 and TRBJ2-5 for the parts outside the CDR3, the full variable domain is GAGVSQTPSNKVTEKGKYVELRCDPISGHTALYWYRQSLGQGPEFLIYFQGTGAADDSGLPNDRFFAVRPEGSVSTLKIQRTERGDSAVYLCASSFGQQETQYFGPGTRLLVL.